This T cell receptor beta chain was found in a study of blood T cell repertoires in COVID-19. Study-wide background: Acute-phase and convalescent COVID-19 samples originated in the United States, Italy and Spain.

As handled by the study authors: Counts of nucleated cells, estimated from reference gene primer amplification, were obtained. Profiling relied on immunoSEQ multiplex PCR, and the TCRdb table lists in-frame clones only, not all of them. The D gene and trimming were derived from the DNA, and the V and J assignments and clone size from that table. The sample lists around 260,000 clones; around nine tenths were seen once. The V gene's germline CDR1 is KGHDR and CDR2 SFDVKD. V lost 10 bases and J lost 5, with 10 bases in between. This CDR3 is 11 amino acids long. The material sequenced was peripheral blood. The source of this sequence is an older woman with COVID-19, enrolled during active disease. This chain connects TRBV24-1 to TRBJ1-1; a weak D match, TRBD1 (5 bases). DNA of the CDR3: TGTGCCACGTCCCGGGGGACTGAAGCTTTCTTT. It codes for CATSRGTEAFF.